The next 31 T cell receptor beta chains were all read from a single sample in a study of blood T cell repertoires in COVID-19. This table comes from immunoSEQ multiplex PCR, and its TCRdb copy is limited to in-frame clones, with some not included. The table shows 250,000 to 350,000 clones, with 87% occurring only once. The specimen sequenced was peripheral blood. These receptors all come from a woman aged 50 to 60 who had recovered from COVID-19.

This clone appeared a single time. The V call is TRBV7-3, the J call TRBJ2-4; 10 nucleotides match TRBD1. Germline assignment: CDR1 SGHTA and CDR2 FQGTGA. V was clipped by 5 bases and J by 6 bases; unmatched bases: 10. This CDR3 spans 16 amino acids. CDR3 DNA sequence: TGTGCCAGCAGCCCAAAGGCGGGACAGGGGTTAAACATTCAGTACTTC. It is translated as CASSPKAGQGLNIQYF.

CDR3 region: CASSNLAGVSYNEQFF. CDR3 coding DNA: TGTGCCAGCTCAAATCTAGCGGGAGTATCTTACAATGAGCAGTTCTTC. The chain recombines TRBV18 with TRBJ2-1; 10 nucleotides line up with TRBD2. The CDR3 totals 16 residues. The germline V gene encodes CDR1 KGHSH and CDR2 LQKENI. After removal of 5 bases from V and 4 bases from J, the junction contained 8 bases not matched to a gene.

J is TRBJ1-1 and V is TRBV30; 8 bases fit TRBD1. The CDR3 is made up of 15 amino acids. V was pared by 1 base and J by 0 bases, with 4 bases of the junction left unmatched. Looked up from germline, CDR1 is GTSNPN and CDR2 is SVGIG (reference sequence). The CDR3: CAWSARQGLNTEAFF. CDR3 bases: TGTGCCTGGAGTGCGCGACAGGGGTTGAACACTGAAGCTTTCTTT.

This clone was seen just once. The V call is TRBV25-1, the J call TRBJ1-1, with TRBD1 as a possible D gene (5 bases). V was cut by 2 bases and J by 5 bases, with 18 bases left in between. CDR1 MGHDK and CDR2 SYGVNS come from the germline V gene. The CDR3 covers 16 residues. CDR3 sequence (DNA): TGTGCCAGCAGTGAAGAGGGGAGGGGAGGATGGACTGAAGCTTTCTTT. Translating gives CASSEEGRGGWTEAFF.

The CDR3 is CASSAGLAGSYEQYF. CDR3 sequence (DNA): TGTGCCAGCAGCGCCGGACTAGCGGGCTCCTACGAGCAGTACTTC. The V gene is TRBV2, the J gene TRBJ2-7; 11 bases match TRBD2. The V and J ends lost 6 bases and 0 bases, in that order; junction bases with no gene match: 4. Germline CDR1 and CDR2: SNHLY and FYNNEI. CDR3 length: 15 amino acids.

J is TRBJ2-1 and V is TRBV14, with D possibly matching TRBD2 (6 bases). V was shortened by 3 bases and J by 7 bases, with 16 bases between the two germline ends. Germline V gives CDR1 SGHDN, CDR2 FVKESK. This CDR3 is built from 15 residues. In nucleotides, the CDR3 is TGTGCCAGCAGCCAGCTCCCGGGACTTTCGAATGAGCAGTTCTTC. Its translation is CASSQLPGLSNEQFF.

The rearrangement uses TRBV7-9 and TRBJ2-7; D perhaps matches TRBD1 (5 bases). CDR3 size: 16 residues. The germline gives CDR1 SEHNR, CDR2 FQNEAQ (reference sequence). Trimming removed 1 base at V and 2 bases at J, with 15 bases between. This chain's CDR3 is CASSLGQGRLAYEQYF. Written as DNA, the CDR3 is TGTGCCAGCAGCTTAGGGCAGGGTCGACTTGCCTACGAGCAGTACTTC.

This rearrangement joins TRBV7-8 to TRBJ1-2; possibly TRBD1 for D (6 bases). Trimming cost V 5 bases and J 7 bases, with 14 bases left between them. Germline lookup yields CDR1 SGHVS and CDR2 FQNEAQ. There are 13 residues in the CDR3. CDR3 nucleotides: TGTGCCAGCAGCCGCGACAGGACGGGTGGCTACACCTTC. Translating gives CASSRDRTGGYTF.

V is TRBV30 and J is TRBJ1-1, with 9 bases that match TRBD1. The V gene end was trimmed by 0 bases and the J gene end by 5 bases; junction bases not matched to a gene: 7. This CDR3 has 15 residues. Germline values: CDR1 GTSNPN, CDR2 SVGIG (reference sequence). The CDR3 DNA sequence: TGTGCCTGGAGTGTACATGGGACAGGGAGGACTGAAGCTTTCTTT. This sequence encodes CAWSVHGTGRTEAFF.

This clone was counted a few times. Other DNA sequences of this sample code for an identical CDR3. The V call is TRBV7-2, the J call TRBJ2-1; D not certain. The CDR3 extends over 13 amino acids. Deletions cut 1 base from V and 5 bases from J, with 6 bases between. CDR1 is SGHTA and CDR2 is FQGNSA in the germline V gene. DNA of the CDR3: TGTGCCAGCAGCTTAGGACACAACAATGAGCAGTTCTTC. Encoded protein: CASSLGHNNEQFF. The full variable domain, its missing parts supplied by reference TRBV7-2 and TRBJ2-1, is GAGVSQSPSNKVTEKGKDVELRCDPISGHTALYWYRQSLGQGLEFLIYFQGNSAPDKSGLPSDRFSAERTGGSVSTLTIQRTQQEDSAVYLCASSLGHNNEQFFGPGTRLTVL.

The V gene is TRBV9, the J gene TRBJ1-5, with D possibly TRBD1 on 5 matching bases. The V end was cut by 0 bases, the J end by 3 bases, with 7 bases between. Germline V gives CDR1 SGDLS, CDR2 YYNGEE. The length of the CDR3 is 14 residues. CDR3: CASSVAGNNQPQHF. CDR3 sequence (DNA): TGTGCCAGCAGCGTAGCAGGGAACAATCAGCCCCAGCATTTT.

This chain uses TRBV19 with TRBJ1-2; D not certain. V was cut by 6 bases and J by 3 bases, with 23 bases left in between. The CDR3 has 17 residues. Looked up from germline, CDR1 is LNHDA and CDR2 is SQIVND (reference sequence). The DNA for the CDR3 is TGTGCCAGTAGCTCGGTACCGGACCTGGAGGCTTACTATGGCTACACCTTC. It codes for CASSSVPDLEAYYGYTF.

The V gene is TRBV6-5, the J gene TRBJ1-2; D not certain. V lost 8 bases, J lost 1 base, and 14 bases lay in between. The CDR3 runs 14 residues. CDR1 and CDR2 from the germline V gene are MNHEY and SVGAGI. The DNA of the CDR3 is TGTGCCAGCCTACCGTCAGGCCTTAACTATGGCTACACCTTC. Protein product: CASLPSGLNYGYTF.

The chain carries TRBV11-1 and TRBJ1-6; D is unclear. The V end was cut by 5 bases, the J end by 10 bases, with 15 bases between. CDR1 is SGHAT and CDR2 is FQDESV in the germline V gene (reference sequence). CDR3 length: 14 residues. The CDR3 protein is CASSQEVGRSPLHF. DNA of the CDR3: TGTGCCAGCAGCCAAGAGGTTGGTCGGTCACCCCTCCACTTT.

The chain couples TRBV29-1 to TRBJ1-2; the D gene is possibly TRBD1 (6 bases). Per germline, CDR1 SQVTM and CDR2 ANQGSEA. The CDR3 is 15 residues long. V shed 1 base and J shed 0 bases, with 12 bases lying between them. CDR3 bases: TGCAGCGTTGAAGTGGGGGACACCGCTAACTATGGCTACACCTTC. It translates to CSVEVGDTANYGYTF.

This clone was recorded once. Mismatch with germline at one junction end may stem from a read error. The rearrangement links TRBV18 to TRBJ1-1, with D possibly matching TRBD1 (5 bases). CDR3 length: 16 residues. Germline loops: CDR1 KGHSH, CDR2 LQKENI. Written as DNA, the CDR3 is TGTGCCAGCTCACAGAGGTGGCAGGGCTTGAATACTGAAGCTTTCTTT. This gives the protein CASSQRWQGLNTEAFF.

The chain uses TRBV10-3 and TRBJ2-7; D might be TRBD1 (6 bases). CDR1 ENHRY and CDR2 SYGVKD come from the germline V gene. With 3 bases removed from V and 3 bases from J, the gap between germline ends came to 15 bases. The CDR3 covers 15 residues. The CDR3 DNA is TGTGCCATCAGTGACCGGGACACGCACAACTACGAGCAGTACTTC. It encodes CAISDRDTHNYEQYF.

CDR3 DNA sequence: TGCGCCAGCAGCGTAGCCGGGACTACCTACGAGCAGTACTTC. The encoded protein is CASSVAGTTYEQYF. The chain recombines TRBV5-1 with TRBJ2-7; 7 bases match TRBD2. The CDR3 is 14 amino acids. Germline V gene sequence: CDR1 SGHRS, CDR2 YFSETQ. The V gene end was trimmed by 4 bases and the J gene end by 2 bases; junction bases not matched to a gene: 6.

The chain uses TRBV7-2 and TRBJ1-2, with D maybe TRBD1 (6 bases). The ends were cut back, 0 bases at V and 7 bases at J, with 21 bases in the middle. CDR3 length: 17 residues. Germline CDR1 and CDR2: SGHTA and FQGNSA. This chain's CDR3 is CASSLAAGVVLVVGYTF. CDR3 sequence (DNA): TGTGCCAGCAGCTTAGCGGCAGGGGTTGTTCTTGTCGTTGGCTACACCTTC.

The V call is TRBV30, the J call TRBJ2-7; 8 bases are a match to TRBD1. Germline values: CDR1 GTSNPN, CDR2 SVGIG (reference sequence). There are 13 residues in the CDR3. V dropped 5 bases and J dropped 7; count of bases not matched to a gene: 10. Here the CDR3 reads CAWGRGQGREQYF. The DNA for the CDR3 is TGTGCCTGGGGCCGAGGACAGGGTAGGGAGCAGTACTTC.

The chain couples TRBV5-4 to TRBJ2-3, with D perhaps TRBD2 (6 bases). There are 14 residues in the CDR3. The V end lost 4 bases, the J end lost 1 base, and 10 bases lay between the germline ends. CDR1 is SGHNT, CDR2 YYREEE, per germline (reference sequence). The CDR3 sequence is CASSQGGGTDTQYF. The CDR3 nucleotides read TGTGCCAGCAGCCAAGGAGGGGGCACAGATACGCAGTATTTT.

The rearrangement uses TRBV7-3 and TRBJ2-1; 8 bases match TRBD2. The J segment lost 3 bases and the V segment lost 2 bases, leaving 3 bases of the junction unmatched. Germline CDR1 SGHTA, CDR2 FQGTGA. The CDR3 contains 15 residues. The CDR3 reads CASSLLAGNYNEQFF. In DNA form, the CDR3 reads TGTGCCAGCAGCTTATTAGCGGGGAACTACAATGAGCAGTTCTTC.

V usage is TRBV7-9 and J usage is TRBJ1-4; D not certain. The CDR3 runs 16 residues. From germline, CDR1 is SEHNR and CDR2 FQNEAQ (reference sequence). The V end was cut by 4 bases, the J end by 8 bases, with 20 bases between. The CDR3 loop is CASSSAEGTLSEKLFF. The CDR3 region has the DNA TGTGCCAGCAGCTCCGCGGAGGGAACCCTCTCGGAAAAACTGTTTTTT.

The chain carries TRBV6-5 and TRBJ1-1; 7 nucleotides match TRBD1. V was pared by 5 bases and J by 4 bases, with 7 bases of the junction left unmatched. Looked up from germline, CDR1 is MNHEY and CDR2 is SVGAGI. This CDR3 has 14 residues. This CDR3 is CASSINTGVTEAFF. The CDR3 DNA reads TGTGCCAGCAGTATTAATACAGGGGTCACTGAAGCTTTCTTT.

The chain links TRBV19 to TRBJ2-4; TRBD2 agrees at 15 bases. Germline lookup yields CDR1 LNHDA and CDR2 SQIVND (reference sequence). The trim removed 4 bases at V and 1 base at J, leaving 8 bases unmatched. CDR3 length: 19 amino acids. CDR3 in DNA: TGTGCCAGTAGTACCCTGGGACTAGCGGGAGGCCGTGCCAAAAACATTCAGTACTTC. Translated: CASSTLGLAGGRAKNIQYF.

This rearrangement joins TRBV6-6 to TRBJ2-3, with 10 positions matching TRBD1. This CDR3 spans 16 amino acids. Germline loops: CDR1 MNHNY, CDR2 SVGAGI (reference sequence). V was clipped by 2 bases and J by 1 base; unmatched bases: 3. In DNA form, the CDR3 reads TGTGCCAGCAGTTACAGACAGGGGGCGGGCACAGATACGCAGTATTTT. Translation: CASSYRQGAGTDTQYF.

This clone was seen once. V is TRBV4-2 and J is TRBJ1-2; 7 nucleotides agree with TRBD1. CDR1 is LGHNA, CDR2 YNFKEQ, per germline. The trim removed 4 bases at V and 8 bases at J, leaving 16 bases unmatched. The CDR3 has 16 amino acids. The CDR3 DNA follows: TGTGCCAGCAGCCCCAAGACAGGGAAGAAGCTTAAAGGCTACACCTTC. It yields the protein CASSPKTGKKLKGYTF.

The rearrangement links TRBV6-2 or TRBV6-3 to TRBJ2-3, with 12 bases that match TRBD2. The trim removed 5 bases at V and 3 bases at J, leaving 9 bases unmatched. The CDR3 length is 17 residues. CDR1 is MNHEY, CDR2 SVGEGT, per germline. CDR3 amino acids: CASSGDWTSGVTDTQYF. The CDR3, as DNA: TGTGCCAGCAGTGGGGACTGGACTAGCGGGGTAACAGATACGCAGTATTTT.

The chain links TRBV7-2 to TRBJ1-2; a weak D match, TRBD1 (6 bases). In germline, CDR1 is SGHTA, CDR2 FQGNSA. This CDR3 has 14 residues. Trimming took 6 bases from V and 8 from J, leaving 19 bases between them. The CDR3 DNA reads TGTGCCAGCAGTCATGGGACAACTTTCGGAGGCTACACCTTC. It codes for CASSHGTTFGGYTF.

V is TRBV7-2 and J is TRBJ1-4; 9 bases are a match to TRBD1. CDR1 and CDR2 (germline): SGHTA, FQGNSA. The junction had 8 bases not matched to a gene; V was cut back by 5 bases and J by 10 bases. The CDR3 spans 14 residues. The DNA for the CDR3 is TGTGCCAGCAGCACGGACAGGGGAAGGGGAAAACTGTTTTTT. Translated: CASSTDRGRGKLFF.

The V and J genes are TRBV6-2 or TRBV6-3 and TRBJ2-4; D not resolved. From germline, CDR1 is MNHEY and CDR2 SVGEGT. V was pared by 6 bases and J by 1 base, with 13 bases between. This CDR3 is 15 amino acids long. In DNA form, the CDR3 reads TGTGCCAGCAGCCTACACCGGGTGGCCAAAAACATTCAGTACTTC. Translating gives CASSLHRVAKNIQYF.